Following are 29 T cell receptor beta chains from one sample sequenced in a study of Ad26.COV2.S vaccination and SARS-CoV-2 variants. Described treatment: roughly 18 received Ad26.COV2.S at low or high dose, single or two shots; several received placebo; per-sample allocation not given. It was on day 63 after the first vaccine or placebo injection that samples were taken. Method: immunoSEQ multiplex PCR; TCRdb's copy keeps in-frame clones and lacks some. The table records about 320,000 clones, about 85% of them present only once. The sequences come from peripheral blood, collected in a trial of Ad26.COV2.S vaccine versus placebo. The source is a person aged 18-60 years who received the Ad26.COV2.S COVID-19 vaccine or a placebo.

The V and J genes are TRBV11-3 and TRBJ2-5; the match to TRBD2 covers 10 bases. Germline V gene sequence: CDR1 SGHNT, CDR2 YENEEA. J gave up 5 bases and V 3 bases, and 12 bases lay outside the gene matches. The CDR3 is 17 amino acids. The CDR3 coding sequence is TGTGCCAGCAGCTTTAATAGCGGGGGGCAGATCTCGGAGACCCAGTACTTC. This sequence encodes CASSFNSGGQISETQYF.

Note on this clone: The junction shows a germline mismatch at one end, possibly a read error. The chain carries TRBV19 and TRBJ1-1; D not resolved. Germline assignment: CDR1 LNHDA and CDR2 SQIVND (reference sequence). This CDR3 region has 12 residues. CDR3 sequence reads: CASSTPGRRSRF. In DNA, the CDR3 is TGTGCCAGTAGTACCCCTGGACGGCGAAGTAGGTTC.

This chain joins TRBV5-1 and TRBJ2-5; 10 nucleotides line up with TRBD2. This CDR3 spans 15 amino acids. Per germline, CDR1 SGHRS and CDR2 YFSETQ. With V trimmed by 0 bases and J by 4 bases, 3 bases remained unmatched. The DNA for the CDR3 is TGCGCCAGCAGCTTGGCAGCGGGGGGGCTAGAGACCCAGTACTTC. Amino acid sequence: CASSLAAGGLETQYF.

This sequence joins TRBV21-1 and TRBJ1-6. TRBV21-1 is a pseudogene segment. The CDR3 is 17 residues long. CDR3: CASNITPGSSYNSPLHF. The DNA of the CDR3 is TGTGCCAGCAACATTACCCCAGGGAGCTCCTATAATTCACCCCTCCACTTT.

The chain combines TRBV27 with TRBJ1-6; 9 bases map to TRBD1. The CDR3 sequence is 14 residues long. Germline V gene sequence: CDR1 MNHEY, CDR2 SMNVEV (reference sequence). J lost 8 bases, V lost 5 bases, and 4 bases had no gene match. For the CDR3, the DNA is TGTGCCAGCAGTCCGACAGGGGGATATTCACCCCTCCACTTT. This encodes CASSPTGGYSPLHF.

This clone was detected once. The chain has TRBV15 and TRBJ2-7; TRBD2 is a possible D gene (6 bases). The CDR3 contains 18 residues. Per germline, CDR1 LNHNV and CDR2 YYDKDF (reference sequence). Trimming left V 4 bases short and J 3 bases short, with 25 bases between. DNA of the CDR3: TGTGCCACCAGCAACTCAGTGAGAAGGACTAACAACTTCTACGAGCAGTACTTC. Encoded protein: CATSNSVRRTNNFYEQYF. Filled out from reference TRBV15 and TRBJ2-7, the complete variable domain reads DAMVIQNPRYQVTQFGKPVTLSCSQTLNHNVMYWYQQKSSQAPKLLFHYYDKDFNNEADTPDNFQSRRPNTSFCFLDIRSPGLGDTAMYLCATSNSVRRTNNFYEQYFGPGTRLTVT.

In its sample, this clone was seen once. The chain employs TRBV5-6 and TRBJ2-3; D ambiguous. The CDR3 is made up of 13 amino acids. Germline-derived CDR1 and CDR2 are SGHDT and YYEEEE. Trimming took off 2 bases at V and 6 bases at J, with 10 bases between the two ends. The CDR3, as DNA: TGTGCCAGCAGCTTCCCAAGGAGCGATACGCAGTATTTT. Translated: CASSFPRSDTQYF.

The CDR3: CASTEAGGPYNEQFF. In DNA, the CDR3 is TGTGCCAGCACCGAAGCGGGGGGTCCCTACAATGAGCAGTTCTTC. This chain uses TRBV9 with TRBJ2-1, with 9 positions matching TRBD2. The V and J ends lost 6 bases and 2 bases, in that order; junction bases with no gene match: 6. The V gene's germline CDR1 is SGDLS and CDR2 YYNGEE. CDR3 length equals 15 residues.

The rearrangement joins TRBV7-9 to TRBJ1-2, with D uncertain. The CDR3 is made up of 11 amino acids. V lost 11 bases, J lost 1 base, and 8 bases lay in between. The germline V gene encodes CDR1 SEHNR and CDR2 FQNEAQ (reference sequence). The CDR3 sequence: CALGVNYGYTF. The CDR3 DNA sequence: TGTGCCCTCGGGGTTAACTATGGCTACACCTTC.

V usage is TRBV28 and J usage is TRBJ2-3; D perhaps matches TRBD2 (5 bases). This CDR3 is 15 amino acids long. The germline V and J ends were trimmed by 3 bases and 4 bases, with 14 bases remaining between them. The V gene's germline CDR1 is MDHEN and CDR2 SYDVKM. The CDR3 DNA is TGTGCCAGCAGTTTTTACACCAACGGGGCAGATACGCAGTATTTT. It yields the protein CASSFYTNGADTQYF.

The J gene is TRBJ1-2, the V gene TRBV7-2; no reliable D call. Per the germline V gene, CDR1 is SGHTA and CDR2 is FQGNSA. Trimming pared 2 bases from V and 0 bases from J, leaving 10 bases between. The length of the CDR3 is 15 residues. The CDR3 DNA sequence: TGTGCCAGCAGCTTACGCGCAGAGACTAACTATGGCTACACCTTC. As protein: CASSLRAETNYGYTF. Full variable domain (rest looked up from reference TRBV7-2 and TRBJ1-2): GAGVSQSPSNKVTEKGKDVELRCDPISGHTALYWYRQSLGQGLEFLIYFQGNSAPDKSGLPSDRFSAERTGGSVSTLTIQRTQQEDSAVYLCASSLRAETNYGYTFGSGTRLTVV.

The genes are TRBV3-1 (or the pseudogene TRBV3-2) and TRBJ2-7; D gene uncertain. Trimming stripped 3 bases from V and 2 bases from J, with 14 bases between. CDR3 size: 15 residues. Germline loops: CDR1 LGHDT, CDR2 YNNKEL (reference sequence). The CDR3 DNA is TGTGCCAGCAGCCACGCACCACCTAGGGCCTACGAGCAGTACTTC. This sequence encodes CASSHAPPRAYEQYF.

The CDR3 DNA follows: TGTGCCAGCAGCTTATCGTCTAGCGGCACAGATACGCAGTATTTT. It codes for CASSLSSSGTDTQYF. The chain is built from TRBV7-2 and TRBJ2-3, with D perhaps TRBD2 (6 bases). Trimming removed 2 bases at V and 1 base at J, with 10 bases between. The CDR3 runs to 15 residues. Germline CDR1 SGHTA, CDR2 FQGNSA.

The genes are TRBV6-5 and TRBJ2-4; D possibly corresponds to TRBD1 (6 bases). V lost 0 bases and J 8 bases, leaving 17 bases between the germline ends. This CDR3 has 16 amino acids. The germline gives CDR1 MNHEY, CDR2 SVGAGI. CDR3: CASSYSRAGVRDIQYF. CDR3 sequence (DNA): TGTGCCAGCAGTTACTCTAGGGCAGGGGTTCGGGACATTCAGTACTTC.

V gene TRBV10-3 combines with J gene TRBJ1-1; perhaps TRBD1 as D (5 bases). Germline-derived CDR1 and CDR2 are ENHRY and SYGVKD. The CDR3 extends over 14 amino acids. Between the trimmed V and J ends, which lost 8 bases and 2 bases, there was a span of 15 bases. CDR3: CAIGEGRSNTEAFF. CDR3 nucleotides: TGTGCCATCGGAGAGGGGAGAAGCAACACTGAAGCTTTCTTT.

This clone occurred many times. The rearrangement uses TRBV2 and TRBJ1-5, with a weak D call TRBD1 (5 bases). CDR3 size: 13 residues. Per the germline V gene, CDR1 is SNHLY and CDR2 is FYNNEI. V lost 5 bases and J 7 bases, leaving 12 bases between the germline ends. CDR3 protein: CASSQTQVQPQHF. In DNA, the CDR3 is TGTGCCAGCAGTCAGACACAGGTCCAGCCCCAGCATTTT.

The chain couples TRBV19 to TRBJ1-1; 8 positions match TRBD1. Germline V gene data show CDR1 as LNHDA and CDR2 as SQIVND (reference sequence). V lost 4 bases, J lost 4 bases, and 5 bases stayed unmatched. This CDR3 region has 14 residues. In DNA form, the CDR3 reads TGTGCCAGTAGTACCGACAGGGGAGGCACTGAAGCTTTCTTT. This codes for CASSTDRGGTEAFF.

The V gene is TRBV6-6, the J gene TRBJ1-3, with D perhaps matching TRBD1 (6 bases). CDR1 is MNHNY, CDR2 SVGAGI, per germline (reference sequence). The CDR3 runs to 16 residues. Trimming removed 4 bases at V and 4 bases at J, with 17 bases between. The DNA for the CDR3 is TGTGCCAGCAGTTCGCACGACAGGTCGCAAGGAAACACCATATATTTT. It codes for CASSSHDRSQGNTIYF.

This clone was observed a single time. The genes are TRBV27 and TRBJ2-7, with D possibly being TRBD1 or TRBD2 (5 bases each). CDR3 length equals 15 residues. With 6 bases removed from V and 2 bases from J, the gap between germline ends came to 17 bases. Germline assignment: CDR1 MNHEY and CDR2 SMNVEV (reference sequence). The CDR3 here is CASSHSRGGPYEQYF. CDR3 sequence (DNA): TGTGCCAGCAGCCACTCGAGGGGTGGCCCCTACGAGCAGTACTTC.

V gene TRBV18 combines with J gene TRBJ1-1, with a tentative D call TRBD1 (6 bases). The length of the CDR3 is 15 residues. Germline CDR1 is KGHSH and CDR2 is LQKENI. Trimming shortened V by 3 bases and J by 3 bases, and 14 bases separated the two germline ends. The CDR3 region has the DNA TGTGCCAGCTCACCCGGGGGAAGGGGGGACACTGAAGCTTTCTTT. This gives the protein CASSPGGRGDTEAFF.

The chain carries TRBV27 and TRBJ2-2; 10 nucleotides agree with TRBD2. CDR1 is MNHEY and CDR2 is SMNVEV in the germline V gene (reference sequence). The CDR3 has 16 amino acids. V lost 6 bases and J lost 5; bases outside the gene matches: 9. Written as DNA, the CDR3 is TGTGCCAGCAGACGATCACTAGCGGGGTCGACCGGGGAGCTGTTTTTT. Translating it yields CASRRSLAGSTGELFF.

The chain joins TRBV14 to TRBJ2-7, with D unclear. Germline lookup yields CDR1 SGHDN and CDR2 FVKESK. The CDR3 runs to 14 residues. Deletions cut 3 bases from V and 2 bases from J, with 11 bases between. CDR3 DNA: TGTGCCAGCAGCCAGACCGGGCTAACCTACGAGCAGTACTTC. It encodes CASSQTGLTYEQYF.

The V gene is TRBV5-1, the J gene TRBJ2-3; possibly TRBD1 or TRBD2 for D (5 bases each). CDR3 size: 14 residues. V lost 8 bases and J lost 4, with 17 bases in between. The germline gives CDR1 SGHRS, CDR2 YFSETQ. The CDR3 reads CASIDSSGADTQYF. Written as DNA, the CDR3 is TGCGCCAGTATTGACAGCTCCGGGGCAGATACGCAGTATTTT. The full variable domain, with the rest looked up from reference TRBV5-1 and TRBJ2-3, is KAGVTQTPRYLIKTRGQQVTLSCSPISGHRSVSWYQQTPGQGLQFLFEYFSETQRNKGNFPGRFSGRQFSNSRSEMNVSTLELGDSALYLCASIDSSGADTQYFGPGTRLTVL.

J is TRBJ1-6 and V is TRBV28, with no clear D. This CDR3 is built from 15 residues. Germline CDR1 is MDHEN and CDR2 is SYDVKM. V was trimmed by 3 bases and J by 3 bases, leaving 9 bases between them. CDR3 protein: CASSFDLDYNSPLHF. The DNA for the CDR3 is TGTGCCAGCAGTTTTGACCTTGACTATAATTCACCCCTCCACTTT.

This clone was counted between two and nine times. The chain couples TRBV5-5 to TRBJ1-4; 9 bases align to TRBD1. CDR1 is SGHKS and CDR2 is YYEKEE in the germline V gene (reference sequence). This CDR3 spans 16 amino acids. V lost 4 bases to trimming and J lost 4 bases; unmatched junction nucleotides: 8. CDR3 protein: CASSQNTGQGNEKLFF. The CDR3 DNA sequence: TGTGCCAGCAGCCAGAACACGGGACAGGGTAATGAAAAACTGTTTTTT.

The chain links TRBV28 to TRBJ1-2, with 9 positions matching TRBD1. J was trimmed by 7 bases and V by 6 bases; bases with no gene match: 6. The CDR3 has 13 amino acids. Germline V gene data show CDR1 as MDHEN and CDR2 as SYDVKM. The CDR3 is CASSPGTGLGYTF. The CDR3 coding sequence is TGTGCCAGCAGCCCCGGGACAGGGCTTGGCTACACCTTC.

The chain carries TRBV7-9 and TRBJ2-1, with 8 bases identical to TRBD1. After removal of 7 bases from V and 0 bases from J, the junction contained 8 bases not matched to a gene. Germline V gene lookup returns CDR1 SEHNR and CDR2 FQNEAQ (reference sequence). This CDR3 has 16 residues. DNA of the CDR3: TGTGCCAGCAATCCCTGGACAGGGAGCTCCTACAATGAGCAGTTCTTC. This gives the protein CASNPWTGSSYNEQFF.

This rearrangement joins TRBV28 to TRBJ1-1; tentatively, D is TRBD1 (5 bases). The CDR3 is 15 residues long. Deletions cut 1 base from V and 6 bases from J, with 15 bases between. Germline values: CDR1 MDHEN, CDR2 SYDVKM. CDR3 sequence reads: CASSLSRGVLAEAFF. The DNA for the CDR3 is TGTGCCAGCAGTTTATCCCGGGGGGTCCTCGCTGAAGCTTTCTTT.

This clone has only one observation. J is TRBJ1-1 and V is TRBV24-1, with 7 positions matching TRBD1. CDR1 and CDR2 from the germline V gene are KGHDR and SFDVKD. V lost 7 bases and J lost 2; bases outside the gene matches: 3. The CDR3 is made up of 13 amino acids. The CDR3 sequence is CATRGTANTEAFF. CDR3 bases: TGTGCCACCAGGGGGACAGCAAACACTGAAGCTTTCTTT.